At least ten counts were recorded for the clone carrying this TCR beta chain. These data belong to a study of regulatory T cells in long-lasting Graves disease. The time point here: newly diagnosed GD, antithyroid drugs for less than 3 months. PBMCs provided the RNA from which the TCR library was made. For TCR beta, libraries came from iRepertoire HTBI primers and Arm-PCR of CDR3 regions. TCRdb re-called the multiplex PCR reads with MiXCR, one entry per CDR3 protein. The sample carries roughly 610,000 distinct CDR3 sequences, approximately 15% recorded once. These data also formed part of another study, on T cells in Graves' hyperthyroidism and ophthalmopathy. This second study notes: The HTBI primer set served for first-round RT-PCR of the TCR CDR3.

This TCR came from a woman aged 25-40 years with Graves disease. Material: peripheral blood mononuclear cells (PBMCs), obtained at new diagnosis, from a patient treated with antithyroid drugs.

CDR3 bases: TGTGCCAGCAGCTTCGGGGGTATTGATACGCAGTATTTT. Translated, it gives CASSFGGIDTQYF. The chain uses TRBV7-8 and TRBJ2-3, with a possible D match to TRBD2 (6 bases). From germline, CDR1 is SGHVS and CDR2 FQNEAQ. The CDR3 has 13 amino acids. V was trimmed by 3 bases and J by 6 bases, leaving 10 bases between them.